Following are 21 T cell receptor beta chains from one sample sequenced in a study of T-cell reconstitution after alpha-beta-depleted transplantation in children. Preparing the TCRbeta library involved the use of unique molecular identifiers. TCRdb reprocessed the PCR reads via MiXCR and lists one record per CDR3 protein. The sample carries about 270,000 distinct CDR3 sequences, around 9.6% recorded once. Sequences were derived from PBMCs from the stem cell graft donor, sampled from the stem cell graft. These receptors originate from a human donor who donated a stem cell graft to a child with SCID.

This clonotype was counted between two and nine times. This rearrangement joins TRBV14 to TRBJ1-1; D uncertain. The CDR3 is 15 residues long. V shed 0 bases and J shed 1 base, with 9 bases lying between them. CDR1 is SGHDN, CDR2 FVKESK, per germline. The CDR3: CASSQDLGPNTEAFF. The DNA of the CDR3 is TGTGCCAGCAGCCAAGACCTAGGACCGAACACTGAAGCTTTCTTT.

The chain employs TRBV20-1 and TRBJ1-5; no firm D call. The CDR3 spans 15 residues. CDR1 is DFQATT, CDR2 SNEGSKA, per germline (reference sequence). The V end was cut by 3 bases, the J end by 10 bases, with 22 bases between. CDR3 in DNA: TGCAGTGCTAGTTTGGGCCCCCCACCCATCAAACCCCAGCATTTT. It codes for CSASLGPPPIKPQHF.

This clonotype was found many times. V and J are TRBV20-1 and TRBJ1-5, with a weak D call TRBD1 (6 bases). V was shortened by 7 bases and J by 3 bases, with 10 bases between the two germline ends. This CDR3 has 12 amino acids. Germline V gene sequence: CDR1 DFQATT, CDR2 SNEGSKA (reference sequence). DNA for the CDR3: TGCAGTGTTGGGGGCTACAATCAGCCCCAGCATTTT. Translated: CSVGGYNQPQHF.

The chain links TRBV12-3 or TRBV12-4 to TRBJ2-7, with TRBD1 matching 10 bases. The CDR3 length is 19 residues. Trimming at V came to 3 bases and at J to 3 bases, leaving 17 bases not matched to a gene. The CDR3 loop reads CASSFFSGTGEVRNYEQYF. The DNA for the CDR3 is TGTGCCAGCAGTTTCTTTTCCGGGACAGGGGAGGTCCGTAACTACGAGCAGTACTTC.

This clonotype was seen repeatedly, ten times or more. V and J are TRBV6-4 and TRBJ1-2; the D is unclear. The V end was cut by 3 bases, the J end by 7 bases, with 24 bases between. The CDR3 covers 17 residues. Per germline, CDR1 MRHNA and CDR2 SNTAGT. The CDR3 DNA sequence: TGTGCCAGCAGTGATCATCCCTCCGGACCCAAGCAAGGTGGCTACACCTTC. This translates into CASSDHPSGPKQGGYTF.

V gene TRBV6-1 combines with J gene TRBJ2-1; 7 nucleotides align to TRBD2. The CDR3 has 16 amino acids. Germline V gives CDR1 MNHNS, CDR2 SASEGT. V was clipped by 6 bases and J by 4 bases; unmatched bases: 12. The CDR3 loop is CASRHQTGTTYNEQFF. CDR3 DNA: TGTGCCAGCAGGCACCAGACCGGGACTACGTACAATGAGCAGTTCTTC.

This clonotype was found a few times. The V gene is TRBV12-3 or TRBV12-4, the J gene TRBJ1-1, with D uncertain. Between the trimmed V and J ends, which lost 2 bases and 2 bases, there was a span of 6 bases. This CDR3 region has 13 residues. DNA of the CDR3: TGTGCCAGCAGTTTATTCATCAACACTGAAGCTTTCTTT. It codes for CASSLFINTEAFF.

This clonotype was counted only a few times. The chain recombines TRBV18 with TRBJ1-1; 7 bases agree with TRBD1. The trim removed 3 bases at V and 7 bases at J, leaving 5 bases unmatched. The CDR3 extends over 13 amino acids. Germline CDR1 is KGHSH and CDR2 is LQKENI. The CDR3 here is CASSPDRVGEAFF. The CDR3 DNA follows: TGTGCCAGCTCACCCGACAGGGTTGGTGAAGCTTTCTTT.

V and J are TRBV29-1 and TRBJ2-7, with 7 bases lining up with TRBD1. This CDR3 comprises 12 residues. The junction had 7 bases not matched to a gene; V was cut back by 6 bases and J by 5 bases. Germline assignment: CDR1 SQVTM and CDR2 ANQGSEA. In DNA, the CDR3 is TGCAGCGTCCTACAGGGGTGCCACGAGCAGTACTTC. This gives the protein CSVLQGCHEQYF.

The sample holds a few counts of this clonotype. The CDR3 protein is CASSWGQVGSEQYF. The DNA for the CDR3 is TGTGCCAGCAGTTGGGGACAGGTGGGGTCCGAGCAGTACTTC. The chain has TRBV12-3 or TRBV12-4 and TRBJ2-7, with 8 bases fitting TRBD1. V dropped 4 bases and J dropped 6; count of bases not matched to a gene: 8. The CDR3 is 14 residues long.

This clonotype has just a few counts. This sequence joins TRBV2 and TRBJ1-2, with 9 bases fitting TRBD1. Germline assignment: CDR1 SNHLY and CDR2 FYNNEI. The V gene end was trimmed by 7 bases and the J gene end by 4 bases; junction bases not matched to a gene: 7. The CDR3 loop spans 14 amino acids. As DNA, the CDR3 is TGTGCCAGCATGGACCGGGACAGGGCCTATGGCTACACCTTC. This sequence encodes CASMDRDRAYGYTF.

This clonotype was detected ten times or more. CDR3 in amino acids: CASSYSGGTGPDTQYF. The DNA of the CDR3 is TGTGCCAGCAGTTACTCAGGTGGGACAGGGCCAGATACGCAGTATTTT. The rearrangement links TRBV6-5 to TRBJ2-3; 9 nucleotides agree with TRBD1. V trimming: 0 bases; J trimming: 4 bases; junction bases outside the gene matches: 5. This CDR3 comprises 16 residues. The germline gives CDR1 MNHEY, CDR2 SVGAGI.

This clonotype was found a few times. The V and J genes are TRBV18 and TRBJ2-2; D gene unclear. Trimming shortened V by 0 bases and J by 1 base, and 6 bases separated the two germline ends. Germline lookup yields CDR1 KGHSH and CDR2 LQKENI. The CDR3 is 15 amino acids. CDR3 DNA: TGTGCCAGCTCACCACCAGGGCAGAACACCGGGGAGCTGTTTTTT. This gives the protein CASSPPGQNTGELFF.

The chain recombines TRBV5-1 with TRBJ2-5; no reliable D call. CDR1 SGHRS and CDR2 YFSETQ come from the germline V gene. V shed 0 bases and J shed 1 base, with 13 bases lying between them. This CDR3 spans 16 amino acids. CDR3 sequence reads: CASSLGRAISQETQYF. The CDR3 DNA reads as TGCGCCAGCAGCTTGGGACGCGCCATTAGCCAAGAGACCCAGTACTTC.

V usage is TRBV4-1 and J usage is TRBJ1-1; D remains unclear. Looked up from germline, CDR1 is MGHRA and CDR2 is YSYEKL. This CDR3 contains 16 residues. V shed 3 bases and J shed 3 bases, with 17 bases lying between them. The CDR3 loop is CASSHPEDQVYTEAFF. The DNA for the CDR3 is TGCGCCAGCAGCCACCCGGAGGACCAGGTTTACACTGAAGCTTTCTTT.

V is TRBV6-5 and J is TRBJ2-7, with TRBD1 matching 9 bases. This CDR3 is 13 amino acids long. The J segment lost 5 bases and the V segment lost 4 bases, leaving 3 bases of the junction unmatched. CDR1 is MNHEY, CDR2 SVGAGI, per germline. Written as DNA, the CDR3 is TGTGCCAGCAGTTGGACAGGGGATAACGAGCAGTACTTC. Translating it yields CASSWTGDNEQYF.

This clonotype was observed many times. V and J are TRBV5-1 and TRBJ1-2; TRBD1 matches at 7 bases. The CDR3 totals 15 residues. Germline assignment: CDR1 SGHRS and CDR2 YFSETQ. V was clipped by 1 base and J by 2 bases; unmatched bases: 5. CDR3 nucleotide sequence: TGCGCCAGCAGCTTGAAGACGACAGGGAACTATGGCTACACCTTC. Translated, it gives CASSLKTTGNYGYTF.

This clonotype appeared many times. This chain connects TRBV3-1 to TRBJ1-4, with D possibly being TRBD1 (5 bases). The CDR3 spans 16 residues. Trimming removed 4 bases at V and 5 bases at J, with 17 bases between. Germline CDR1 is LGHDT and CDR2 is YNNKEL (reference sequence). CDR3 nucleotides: TGTGCCAGCAGCCCCTCCTCCGGGACGGAGAATGAAAAACTGTTTTTT. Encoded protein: CASSPSSGTENEKLFF.

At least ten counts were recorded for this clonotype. Written as DNA, the CDR3 is TGTGCCAGCAGTGGGGACAGGGAGGGAGAGCAGTACTTC. Translating it yields CASSGDREGEQYF. This rearrangement joins TRBV2 to TRBJ2-7, with TRBD1 matching over 9 bases. The V and J ends lost 4 bases and 7 bases, in that order; junction bases with no gene match: 5. The CDR3 runs 13 residues. The germline CDR1 and CDR2 sequences are SNHLY and FYNNEI. Supplemented by reference TRBV2 and TRBJ2-7, the full variable domain reads EPEVTQTPSHQVTQMGQEVILRCVPISNHLYFYWYRQILGQKVEFLVSFYNNEISEKSEIFDDQFSVERPDGSNFTLKIRSTKLEDSAMYFCASSGDREGEQYFGPGTRLTVT.

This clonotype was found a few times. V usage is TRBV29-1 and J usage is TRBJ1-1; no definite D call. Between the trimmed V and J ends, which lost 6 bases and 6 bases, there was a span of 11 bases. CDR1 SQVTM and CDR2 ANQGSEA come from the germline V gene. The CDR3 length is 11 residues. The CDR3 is CSVEGTAEAFF. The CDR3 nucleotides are TGCAGCGTCGAGGGTACCGCTGAAGCTTTCTTT.

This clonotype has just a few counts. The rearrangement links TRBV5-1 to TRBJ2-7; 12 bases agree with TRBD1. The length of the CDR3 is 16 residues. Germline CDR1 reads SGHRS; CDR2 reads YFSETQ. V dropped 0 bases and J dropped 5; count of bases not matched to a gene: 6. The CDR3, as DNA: TGCGCCAGCAGCTTGGGTGACGGGACAGGGGGCGACGAGCAGTACTTC. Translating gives CASSLGDGTGGDEQYF.